The 19 T cell receptor beta chains below were found in one sample sequenced in a study of T-cell memory formation after mild COVID-19 (dated by TCRdb to 2020 to 2022). Library creation used 5' RACE. Sequencing was performed on an Illumina NovaSeq 6000. TCRdb redid the processing of the public reads, applying fastp at Q25 and MiXCR, and retained in-frame beta chains. Rows are unified per CDR3 protein, each entry keeping the most common DNA and genes. In this sample the table shows over 350,000 distinct CDR3 sequences, roughly 24% of which occur a single time. The ten largest clones take up around 8.7% of the sample. Material for sequencing was PBMCs or a T cell subset sorted from them (not recorded which). The origin of the receptors is an adult woman who had mild COVID-19 (a few samples of this study predate the infection). The sample titles of this study are shuffled in the database, so cell type and time point are left out; the donor was told from shared clones.

This clonotype was seen only a few times. The V gene is TRBV7-2, the J gene TRBJ1-2; D uncertain. V lost 1 base and J 0 bases, leaving 12 bases between the germline ends. The CDR3 has 16 residues. CDR1 is SGHTA, CDR2 FQGNSA, per germline. CDR3 in DNA: TGTGCCAGCAGCTTAGTGGCCGGAAAGACTAACTATGGCTACACCTTC. Amino acid sequence: CASSLVAGKTNYGYTF.

This sequence joins TRBV5-1 and TRBJ2-7; perhaps TRBD1 as D (6 bases). Trimming took off 3 bases at V and 9 bases at J, with 19 bases between the two ends. The germline V gene encodes CDR1 SGHRS and CDR2 YFSETQ. The CDR3 is 14 amino acids. The CDR3 protein is CASSSGQSLRVQYF. In DNA form, the CDR3 reads TGCGCCAGCAGCTCCGGACAGTCCCTACGTGTGCAGTACTTC.

This clonotype was seen a few times. The genes are TRBV2 and TRBJ2-3; 9 positions match TRBD1. The germline CDR1 and CDR2 sequences are SNHLY and FYNNEI. There are 13 residues in the CDR3. The V segment lost 5 bases and the J segment 5 bases; nucleotides outside the gene matches: 2. The DNA of the CDR3 is TGTGCCAGCAGTTCGGACAGGGGAGATACGCAGTATTTT. Residues: CASSSDRGDTQYF.

A few counts support this clonotype. This chain joins TRBV12-3 or TRBV12-4 and TRBJ1-4, with D uncertain. CDR3 size: 15 residues. V gave up 7 bases and J gave up 3 bases, with 15 bases separating them. CDR3 region: CASIPVGGSNEKLFF. The CDR3 bases are TGTGCCAGCATCCCCGTCGGCGGGTCTAATGAAAAACTGTTTTTT.

The chain joins TRBV5-1 to TRBJ2-3, with TRBD2 identical over 12 bases. V gave up 4 bases and J gave up 5 bases; unmatched junction bases: 8. The V gene's germline CDR1 is SGHRS and CDR2 YFSETQ. The CDR3 loop spans 16 amino acids. The CDR3 sequence: CASSPTSGGSGDTQYF. CDR3 sequence (DNA): TGCGCCAGCAGCCCCACTAGCGGGGGGTCCGGAGATACGCAGTATTTT.

This clonotype was recorded a few times. The chain carries TRBV7-8 and TRBJ2-1, with TRBD2 identical over 7 bases. Trimming cost V 5 bases and J 4 bases; bases outside gene matches: 14. The CDR3 has 17 residues. Germline V gene sequence: CDR1 SGHVS, CDR2 FQNEAQ. The CDR3 is CASSPGLAVGVYNEQFF. For the CDR3, the DNA is TGTGCCAGCAGCCCCGGGCTAGCGGTAGGGGTTTACAATGAGCAGTTCTTC.

This clonotype has just a few counts. The gene calls are TRBV23-1 and TRBJ1-5; D is unresolved. TRBV23-1 is filed as an ORF, its function uncertain. The CDR3 runs to 13 residues. V lost 2 bases to trimming and J lost 8 bases, with 10 bases between them. CDR3 residues: CASSQRPPEPQHF. CDR3 DNA: TGCGCCAGCAGTCAACGGCCGCCAGAGCCCCAGCATTTT.

This chain connects TRBV13 to TRBJ1-6; 9 bases fit TRBD1. The CDR3 runs to 14 residues. V dropped 3 bases and J dropped 10; count of bases not matched to a gene: 4. CDR1 and CDR2 from the germline V gene are PRHDT and FYEKMQ (reference sequence). CDR3 protein: CASSFGQGQSPLHF. CDR3 coding DNA: TGTGCCAGCAGCTTCGGACAGGGGCAGTCACCCCTCCACTTT.

Only a few counts were recorded for this clonotype. The V and J genes are TRBV7-2 and TRBJ2-7, with D possibly matching TRBD2 (7 bases). The CDR3 has 14 residues. The germline CDR1 and CDR2 sequences are SGHTA and FQGNSA. V lost 7 bases to trimming and J lost 2 bases, with 15 bases between them. CDR3 region: CASTPGGKAYEQYF. DNA for the CDR3: TGTGCCAGCACACCGGGGGGCAAAGCCTACGAGCAGTACTTC.

For the CDR3, the DNA is TGTGCCAGCAGTTTATCGGGCAAAAACATTCAGTACTTC. Translation: CASSLSGKNIQYF. The chain uses TRBV27 and TRBJ2-4; no firm D call. The germline gives CDR1 MNHEY, CDR2 SMNVEV (reference sequence). CDR3 length: 13 amino acids. The V end was cut by 0 bases, the J end by 3 bases, with 3 bases between.

This clonotype turned up a few times. CDR3: CASSQGRTGRWDTEAFF. CDR3 bases: TGCGCCAGCAGCCAAGGGAGGACAGGGCGGTGGGACACTGAAGCTTTCTTT. The V gene is TRBV4-3, the J gene TRBJ1-1; 8 bases line up with TRBD1. The J segment lost 3 bases and the V segment lost 1 base, leaving 10 bases of the junction unmatched. This CDR3 has 17 amino acids. In germline, CDR1 is LGHNA, CDR2 YSLEER.

This clonotype appeared many times. The chain recombines TRBV20-1 with TRBJ2-1; D might be TRBD1 or TRBD2, each matching 5 bases. Deletions cut 3 bases from V and 5 bases from J, with 14 bases between. The CDR3 covers 14 residues. From germline, CDR1 is DFQATT and CDR2 SNEGSKA (reference sequence). CDR3 sequence reads: CSARGDGPNNEQFF. The CDR3 region has the DNA TGCAGTGCTAGGGGGGATGGCCCAAACAATGAGCAGTTCTTC.

Only a few counts were recorded for this clonotype. DNA of the CDR3: TGTGCCAGCAGTTCCCCCCGTGCAACTAATGAAAAACTGTTTTTT. Protein sequence: CASSSPRATNEKLFF. V usage is TRBV12-3 or TRBV12-4 and J usage is TRBJ1-4; D unclear. V gave up 4 bases and J gave up 0 bases, with 9 bases separating them. The CDR3 spans 15 residues.

This clonotype was counted ten times or more. The chain has TRBV20-1 and TRBJ2-7; the D gene is possibly TRBD2 (7 bases). Germline-derived CDR1 and CDR2 are DFQATT and SNEGSKA (reference sequence). The CDR3 runs 16 residues. Trimming took off 6 bases at V and 1 base at J, with 22 bases between the two ends. The CDR3 DNA reads as TGCAGTGCGGGGGGGGGCTCGGTTGGCCCATCCTACGAGCAGTACTTC. Translating gives CSAGGGSVGPSYEQYF.

The chain is built from TRBV6-2 or TRBV6-3 and TRBJ2-2; D remains ambiguous. Germline V CDR1 and CDR2: MNHEY, SVGEGT. The CDR3 sequence is 14 residues long. Trimming took 2 bases from V and 4 from J, leaving 8 bases between them. The CDR3 nucleotides read TGTGCCAGCAGTTACAGACCCGGCACCGGGGAGCTGTTTTTT. Translating it yields CASSYRPGTGELFF.

In this sample, this clonotype turned up a few times. The CDR3 protein is CASSADSQSTEAFF. The CDR3 DNA is TGTGCCAGCAGCGCGGACAGTCAATCCACTGAAGCTTTCTTT. J is TRBJ1-1 and V is TRBV9; perhaps TRBD1 as D (6 bases). V dropped 3 bases and J dropped 4 bases, with 13 bases sitting between them. CDR1 is SGDLS, CDR2 YYNGEE, per germline. This CDR3 region has 14 residues. The full variable domain, with the rest looked up from reference TRBV9 and TRBJ1-1, is DSGVTQTPKHLITATGQRVTLRCSPRSGDLSVYWYQQSLDQGLQFLIQYYNGEERAKGNILERFSAQQFPDLHSELNLSSLELGDSALYFCASSADSQSTEAFFGQGTRLTVV.

This chain links TRBV18 with TRBJ2-1, with 7 bases aligning to TRBD2. V gave up 6 bases and J gave up 8 bases; unmatched junction bases: 13. The CDR3 loop spans 15 amino acids. Germline CDR1 KGHSH, CDR2 LQKENI. The CDR3 nucleotides are TGTGCCAGCTCCATGACTAGCCGGTATCTGTATGAGCAGTTCTTC. It yields the protein CASSMTSRYLYEQFF.

This clonotype appeared a few times. The chain employs TRBV27 and TRBJ1-5; D call uncertain. V gave up 8 bases and J gave up 9 bases, with 17 bases separating them. The CDR3 runs 13 residues. Germline V gives CDR1 MNHEY, CDR2 SMNVEV (reference sequence). Here the CDR3 DNA reads TGTGCCAGCCGGGGTAACGACTTTCGGCCCCAGCATTTT. It codes for CASRGNDFRPQHF.

CDR3 sequence (DNA): TGTGCCAGCAGGAACCCCAGCGGGGGGCCGTACAATGAGCAGTTCTTC. This translates into CASRNPSGGPYNEQFF. V and J are TRBV6-5 and TRBJ2-1; 9 positions match TRBD2. Losses at the gene ends were 6 bases for V and 4 bases for J; bases not matched to a gene: 10. This CDR3 spans 16 amino acids. In germline, CDR1 is MNHEY, CDR2 SVGAGI.